This T cell receptor beta chain was profiled in a study of blood T cell repertoires in COVID-19. Study summary: Samples came from the United States, Italy and Spain, spanning acute and convalescent COVID-19. PBMCs, B-cell-depleted T cells, or T cells were the source of the cDNA or gDNA that made up the material.

Germline CDR1 SGHKS, CDR2 YYEKEE (reference sequence). The V end lost 3 bases, the J end lost 4 bases, and 10 bases lay between the germline ends. This CDR3 is built from 13 residues. Study processing details: Quantification of nucleated cells was approximated via reference gene primer amplification. This table comes from immunoSEQ multiplex PCR, and its TCRdb copy is limited to in-frame clones, with some not included. V, J and clone size were drawn from that table, and D and trimming were deduced from the DNA. Seen here are 300,000 to 350,000 clones, around 80% observed once, and the top ten hold 2.5% to 3%.

The receptor comes from a man younger than 40 with active or convalescent COVID-19. The sequencing input was peripheral blood. This chain connects TRBV5-5 to TRBJ2-5; D call uncertain. The CDR3 DNA follows: TGTGCCAGCAGCTCATACCCGCGAGAGACCCAGTACTTC. As protein: CASSSYPRETQYF.